The clone carrying this T cell receptor beta chain was seen a handful of times. Each diagnosis drew on symptoms, thyroxine, TRAb, thyroid ultrasound and orbital computed tomography findings. The TCR beta CDR3 regions underwent amplification using RNA transcripts as the source. The primer set for the first-round RT-PCR of the TCR CDR3 was HTBI. One entry per CDR3 protein, called by TCRdb with MiXCR from the multiplex PCR reads. In the table there are about 640,000 distinct CDR3 sequences, roughly 20% of which are singletons. This entry comes from a study of T cells in Graves' hyperthyroidism and ophthalmopathy. V gave up 1 base and J gave up 3 bases; unmatched junction bases: 10. The germline V gene has CDR1 MGHRA and CDR2 YSYEKL. CDR3 length: 18 residues.

The sequenced material came from blood. The gene calls are TRBV4-1 and TRBJ2-2; 8 bases map to TRBD1. The TCR sequence derives from a man aged 30 to 39 with Graves' ophthalmopathy. The CDR3 sequence is CASSQGTGTKSDTGELFF. The CDR3 DNA follows: TGCGCCAGCAGCCAAGGGACAGGGACAAAATCAGACACCGGGGAGCTGTTTTTT.